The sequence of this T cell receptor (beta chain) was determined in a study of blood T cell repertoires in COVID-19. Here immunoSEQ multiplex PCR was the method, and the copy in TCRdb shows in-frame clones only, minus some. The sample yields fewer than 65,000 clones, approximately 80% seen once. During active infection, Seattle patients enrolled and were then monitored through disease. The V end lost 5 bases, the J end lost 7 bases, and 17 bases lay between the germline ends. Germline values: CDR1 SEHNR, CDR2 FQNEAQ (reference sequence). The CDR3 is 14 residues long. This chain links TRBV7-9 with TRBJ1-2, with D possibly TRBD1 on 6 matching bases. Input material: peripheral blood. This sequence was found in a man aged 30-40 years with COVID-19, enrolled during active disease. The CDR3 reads CASSKNEARGGYTF. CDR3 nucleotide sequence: TGTGCCAGCAGCAAAAATGAGGCCAGGGGTGGCTACACCTTC. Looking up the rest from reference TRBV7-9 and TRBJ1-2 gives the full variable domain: DTGVSQNPRHKITKRGQNVTFRCDPISEHNRLYWYRQTLGQGPEFLTYFQNEAQLEKSRLLSDRFSAERPKGSFSTLEIQRTEQGDSAMYLCASSKNEARGGYTFGSGTRLTVV.